This TCR beta chain was captured in a study of blood T cells in healthy people across ages. This clonotype appeared a few times. In germline, CDR1 is SQVTM, CDR2 ANQGSEA. Trimming removed 0 bases from V and 5 bases from J, with 17 bases in between. The CDR3 totals 16 residues. A second PCR of roughly 7 to 11 cycles used a sample-barcoded 5' primer and a J-beta primer mix. TCRdb re-derived calls from the 5' RACE reads in MiXCR, one entry per CDR3 protein. This table has roughly 550,000 distinct CDR3 sequences, about 25% appearing once. These data were likewise used in another study, on T cells of mothers and their children.

The chain links TRBV29-1 to TRBJ2-1, with unresolved D. This TCR was sampled from a boy between 10 and 17 years old in good health. Source material: blood. The CDR3 here is CSVEDKKLLRDNEQFF. The CDR3 nucleotides read TGCAGCGTTGAAGATAAGAAACTACTACGGGACAATGAGCAGTTCTTC.